A single sample gave rise to the 25 T cell receptor beta chains below, sequenced in a study of T cells after yellow fever vaccination. MiXCR, applied by TCRdb to the 5' RACE reads, yields one record per CDR3 protein. This sample has 400,000 or so distinct CDR3 sequences, with 6.2% found just once. The source was PBMCs, collected 5 days after the yellow fever booster vaccination. Source of these receptors: a man aged 25-45 years who received the YFV17D yellow fever vaccine.

This clonotype was observed a handful of times. The chain joins TRBV4-2 to TRBJ2-7; a possible D gene is TRBD1 (6 bases). This CDR3 is built from 14 residues. Germline V CDR1 and CDR2: LGHNA, YNFKEQ. Deletions cut 1 base from V and 7 bases from J, with 14 bases between. The CDR3 reads CASSQGGRAGEQYF. The CDR3 nucleotides read TGTGCCAGCAGCCAAGGGGGGCGTGCAGGGGAGCAGTACTTC.

This clonotype was observed many times. The gene calls are TRBV7-9 and TRBJ2-5, with unresolved D. The CDR3 totals 11 residues. Trimming took 4 bases from V and 9 from J, leaving 9 bases between them. Germline V gives CDR1 SEHNR, CDR2 FQNEAQ (reference sequence). The CDR3 reads CASSSDLSQYF. Written as DNA, the CDR3 is TGTGCCAGCAGCTCCGACTTGTCCCAGTACTTC.

This clonotype was recorded at least ten times. The chain carries TRBV28 and TRBJ1-2; D gene ambiguous. The germline CDR1 and CDR2 sequences are MDHEN and SYDVKM. V lost 4 bases to trimming and J lost 4 bases, with 16 bases between them. This CDR3 has 15 amino acids. The CDR3, as DNA: TGTGCCAGCAGTTCCCGTTCGGGGATCTTCTATGGCTACACCTTC. Protein: CASSSRSGIFYGYTF.

This clonotype was observed a few times. The CDR3 nucleotides read TGCGCCAGCCTCGAATACCCTGGGGCCAACGTCCTGACTTTC. It codes for CASLEYPGANVLTF. The chain uses TRBV5-1 and TRBJ2-6, with no clear D. The germline gives CDR1 SGHRS, CDR2 YFSETQ. The CDR3 extends over 14 amino acids. Between the trimmed V and J ends, which lost 7 bases and 2 bases, there was a span of 10 bases. Full variable domain (outside the CDR3, taken from reference TRBV5-1 and TRBJ2-6): KAGVTQTPRYLIKTRGQQVTLSCSPISGHRSVSWYQQTPGQGLQFLFEYFSETQRNKGNFPGRFSGRQFSNSRSEMNVSTLELGDSALYLCASLEYPGANVLTFGAGSRLTVL.

The table lists this clonotype with a few counts. The V gene is TRBV10-3, the J gene TRBJ2-7; TRBD2 aligns across 10 bases. The CDR3 is 14 amino acids. The J segment lost 2 bases and the V segment lost 7 bases, leaving 5 bases of the junction unmatched. Germline assignment: CDR1 ENHRY and CDR2 SYGVKD. CDR3 in DNA: TGTGCCATCATTCCTAGCGGGAGTCCCTACGAGCAGTACTTC. Translation: CAIIPSGSPYEQYF.

This clonotype was picked up a small number of times. This chain uses TRBV19 with TRBJ2-1; D is uncertain. Between the trimmed V and J ends, which lost 0 bases and 0 bases, there was a span of 6 bases. CDR1 and CDR2 (germline): LNHDA, SQIVND (reference sequence). This CDR3 contains 15 residues. DNA of the CDR3: TGTGCCAGTAGTATAGATTGGGGCTCCTACAATGAGCAGTTCTTC. Translating it yields CASSIDWGSYNEQFF.

This clonotype was detected many times. V usage is TRBV15 and J usage is TRBJ2-1, with 13 bases matching TRBD2. V gave up 9 bases and J gave up 5 bases; unmatched junction bases: 10. CDR1 LNHNV and CDR2 YYDKDF come from the germline V gene (reference sequence). The CDR3 covers 16 residues. CDR3 sequence: CATGLAGLIMNNEQFF. The CDR3 nucleotides read TGTGCCACGGGACTAGCGGGACTCATTATGAACAATGAGCAGTTCTTC.

This chain connects TRBV5-5 to TRBJ2-3, with D maybe TRBD1 (5 bases). This CDR3 has 15 residues. Trimming took off 2 bases at V and 5 bases at J, with 15 bases between the two ends. From germline, CDR1 is SGHKS and CDR2 YYEKEE (reference sequence). The CDR3 region is CASSLSGRVGDTQYF. CDR3 DNA sequence: TGTGCCAGCAGCTTATCCGGCAGGGTGGGAGATACGCAGTATTTT.

Concerning this clonotype itself: This CDR3 fails to terminate in the conserved phenylalanine or tryptophan, so it likely reflects a read error. This chain joins TRBV7-6 and TRBJ1-5; no definite D call. The CDR3 is 15 residues long. The V gene lost 4 bases and the J gene lost 4 bases, with 14 bases spanning the gap. Looked up from germline, CDR1 is SGHVS and CDR2 is FNYEAQ. This CDR3 reads CASSSRRGFNQPQHS. The DNA for the CDR3 is TGTGCCAGCAGCTCCCGTCGAGGGTTTAATCAGCCCCAGCATTCT.

This clonotype showed up many times. The chain is built from TRBV10-3 and TRBJ2-5, with 15 bases identical to TRBD2. This CDR3 contains 17 residues. V lost 4 bases, J lost 7 bases, and 10 bases stayed unmatched. CDR1 and CDR2 (germline): ENHRY, SYGVKD. The CDR3 DNA reads as TGTGCCATCAGTGGGACTAGCGGGAGGGCCTTCCTTGGGACCCAGTACTTC. This sequence encodes CAISGTSGRAFLGTQYF.

The table lists this clonotype with many counts. V usage is TRBV19 and J usage is TRBJ2-2; TRBD2 matches 9 bases. This CDR3 has 14 residues. The junction had 4 bases not matched to a gene; V was cut back by 6 bases and J by 5 bases. The germline CDR1 and CDR2 sequences are LNHDA and SQIVND (reference sequence). Here the CDR3 reads CASRPSGITGELFF. CDR3 coding DNA: TGTGCCAGTAGACCTAGCGGGATTACCGGGGAGCTGTTTTTT. The whole variable domain, filled in from reference TRBV19 and TRBJ2-2, reads DGGITQSPKYLFRKEGQNVTLSCEQNLNHDAMYWYRQDPGQGLRLIYYSQIVNDFQKGDIAEGYSVSREKKESFPLTVTSAQKNPTAFYLCASRPSGITGELFFGEGSRLTVL.

This clonotype was seen at least ten times. The gene calls are TRBV29-1 and TRBJ2-7; no clear D gene. Trimming removed 7 bases from V and 1 base from J, with 8 bases in between. The CDR3 is 11 amino acids. Germline loops: CDR1 SQVTM, CDR2 ANQGSEA. The CDR3 DNA sequence: TGCAGCGGGGTCAGTTCCTACGAGCAGTACTTC. This encodes CSGVSSYEQYF.

This clonotype occurred a few times. The junction shows a germline mismatch at one end, possibly a read error. The chain joins TRBV7-7 to TRBJ2-5; maybe TRBD1 (5 bases). Germline values: CDR1 SSHAT, CDR2 FNYEAQ (reference sequence). The CDR3 runs to 16 residues. CDR3 coding DNA: TGTGCTAGCAGCCCTTTAGGGTGGGGCACTCAAGAGACCCAGTACTTC. This encodes CASSPLGWGTQETQYF.

The table lists this clonotype with a few counts. V is TRBV7-2 and J is TRBJ2-4; D possibly corresponds to TRBD1 (7 bases). V lost 2 bases to trimming and J lost 0 bases, with 11 bases between them. The CDR3 consists of 16 residues. CDR1 SGHTA and CDR2 FQGNSA come from the germline V gene. The CDR3 bases are TGTGCCAGCAGCTTATCAGGGGGGCTAGCCAAAAACATTCAGTACTTC. Amino acid sequence: CASSLSGGLAKNIQYF.

This clonotype came up a few times. The chain is built from TRBV14 and TRBJ2-1, with 12 bases fitting TRBD2. Trimming at V came to 4 bases and at J to 6 bases, leaving 10 bases not matched to a gene. Germline V lookup: CDR1 SGHDN, CDR2 FVKESK. The CDR3 has 17 residues. CDR3 DNA sequence: TGTGCCAGCAGCCGCCAACTCGGACTAGCGGGAATCAATGAGCAGTTCTTC. It yields the protein CASSRQLGLAGINEQFF.

This clonotype was picked up a small number of times. The CDR3 loop is CSASAGSRALLEQFF. DNA for the CDR3: TGCAGTGCTTCTGCCGGGTCCCGGGCATTACTGGAGCAGTTCTTC. The chain uses TRBV20-1 and TRBJ2-1; D remains ambiguous. Germline V lookup: CDR1 DFQATT, CDR2 SNEGSKA (reference sequence). The CDR3 runs to 15 residues. Trimming stripped 5 bases from V and 10 bases from J, with 24 bases between.

The genes are TRBV3-1 and TRBJ2-1, with 7 bases lining up with TRBD2. J was trimmed by 8 bases and V by 5 bases; bases with no gene match: 18. This CDR3 contains 17 residues. The V gene's germline CDR1 is LGHDT and CDR2 YNNKEL (reference sequence). The CDR3 protein is CASSSGSGTTVIDEQFF. The DNA for the CDR3 is TGTGCCAGCAGCTCCGGTTCAGGGACTACCGTCATCGATGAGCAGTTCTTC.

This clonotype was detected many times. The J gene is TRBJ1-5, the V gene TRBV7-9, with D hard to call. The CDR3 has 15 amino acids. V gave up 1 base and J gave up 6 bases, with 13 bases separating them. Germline CDR1 reads SEHNR; CDR2 reads FQNEAQ (reference sequence). The CDR3 here is CASSLGGRRGQPQHF. CDR3 bases: TGTGCCAGCAGCTTAGGTGGACGGCGGGGTCAGCCCCAGCATTTT.

This clonotype was seen repeatedly, ten times or more. The chain carries TRBV12-5 and TRBJ2-1; 7 bases line up with TRBD2. Germline V gene sequence: CDR1 LGHNT, CDR2 FRNRAP. V shed 1 base, J shed 8 bases, and the junction held 8 bases outside the gene matches. This CDR3 contains 15 residues. The CDR3 is CASGLERDPKDEQFF. The CDR3 coding sequence is TGTGCTAGTGGTTTGGAGCGGGATCCTAAGGATGAGCAGTTCTTC.

This clonotype was detected many times. V gene TRBV5-1 combines with J gene TRBJ2-2, with 10 bases lining up with TRBD1. The ends lost 0 bases at V and 4 bases at J; junction bases unmatched: 0. Per the germline V gene, CDR1 is SGHRS and CDR2 is YFSETQ. The CDR3 loop spans 15 amino acids. The CDR3 DNA reads as TGCGCCAGCAGCTTGGGGACAGGGGGCACCGGGGAGCTGTTTTTT. This encodes CASSLGTGGTGELFF.

The genes are TRBV29-1 and TRBJ2-1; no clear D. V was shortened by 3 bases and J by 4 bases, with 10 bases between the two germline ends. The CDR3 is 13 amino acids. Germline-derived CDR1 and CDR2 are SQVTM and ANQGSEA. CDR3 region: CSVDGAAYNEQFF. CDR3 bases: TGCAGCGTTGATGGCGCAGCGTACAATGAGCAGTTCTTC.

This clonotype was seen a few times. The CDR3 sequence is CASRKRQSGNTIYF. CDR3 DNA sequence: TGTGCCAGCAGGAAAAGGCAATCTGGAAACACCATATATTTT. The V and J genes are TRBV6-5 and TRBJ1-3, with D unclear. Trimming left V 6 bases short and J 1 base short, with 10 bases between. Germline V lookup: CDR1 MNHEY, CDR2 SVGAGI. There are 14 residues in the CDR3.

The gene calls are TRBV6-1 and TRBJ1-1; D is unresolved. The V and J ends lost 2 bases and 5 bases respectively, with 12 bases between them. This CDR3 is 14 amino acids long. Per germline, CDR1 MNHNS and CDR2 SASEGT. DNA of the CDR3: TGTGCCAGCAGTGAAACACGGGGATCGACTGAAGCTTTCTTT. Encoded protein: CASSETRGSTEAFF.

This rearrangement joins TRBV6-2 or TRBV6-3 to TRBJ2-4; 8 bases match TRBD1. This CDR3 has 16 amino acids. V shed 7 bases, J shed 0 bases, and the junction held 8 bases outside the gene matches. The germline CDR1 and CDR2 sequences are MNHEY and SVGEGT. Here the CDR3 reads CASTPDRVLAKNIQYF. The CDR3 DNA reads as TGTGCCAGCACCCCGGACAGGGTTCTAGCCAAAAACATTCAGTACTTC.

This clonotype showed up many times. The gene calls are TRBV12-3 or TRBV12-4 and TRBJ2-7; D could derive from TRBD1 or TRBD2 (5 bases each). This CDR3 is 11 amino acids long. The ends were cut back, 3 bases at V and 6 bases at J, with 6 bases in the middle. CDR3 residues: CASSFGGEQYF. DNA for the CDR3: TGTGCCAGCAGTTTTGGGGGCGAGCAGTACTTC.